These 7 T cell receptor beta chains originate from one sample sequenced in a study of blood T cells in healthy people across ages. Using a J-beta primer mix together with a sample-barcoded 5' primer, a second PCR was run for roughly 7 to 12 cycles. TCRdb redid the calling of the 5' RACE reads with MiXCR, one entry per CDR3 protein. The sample has fewer than 2 million distinct CDR3 sequences, roughly two fifths seen once. The specimen was blood. The receptors here all came from a human donor in good health.

This clonotype was counted between two and nine times. The V and J genes are TRBV7-9 and TRBJ2-7; D possibly corresponds to TRBD1 (5 bases). Germline loops: CDR1 SEHNR, CDR2 FQNEAQ (reference sequence). This CDR3 is 16 amino acids long. V lost 5 bases and J lost 4, with 21 bases in between. The DNA of the CDR3 is TGTGCCAGCAGCCGGAACCTACGCGACACAGGTTACGAGCAGTACTTC. Its translation: CASSRNLRDTGYEQYF. Using reference TRBV7-9 and TRBJ2-7 for the parts outside the CDR3, the full variable domain is DTGVSQNPRHKITKRGQNVTFRCDPISEHNRLYWYRQTLGQGPEFLTYFQNEAQLEKSRLLSDRFSAERPKGSFSTLEIQRTEQGDSAMYLCASSRNLRDTGYEQYFGPGTRLTVT.

The genes are TRBV6-4 and TRBJ1-5; TRBD1 aligns across 8 bases. The length of the CDR3 is 16 residues. Germline V gives CDR1 MRHNA, CDR2 SNTAGT. J was trimmed by 5 bases and V by 2 bases; bases with no gene match: 8. Here the CDR3 DNA reads TGTGCCAGCAGTGACCCAGCTCAGGGGGCGGATCAGCCCCAGCATTTT. This translates into CASSDPAQGADQPQHF.

This clonotype showed up just once. This chain joins TRBV29-1 and TRBJ1-1; possibly TRBD1 for D (5 bases). The CDR3 consists of 13 residues. Germline V CDR1 and CDR2: SQVTM, ANQGSEA. With 4 bases removed from V and 3 bases from J, the gap between germline ends came to 12 bases. The CDR3 coding sequence is TGCAGCGTTGCGACAGCGCGGGACACTGAAGCTTTCTTT. Its protein product is CSVATARDTEAFF. Based on the CDR3 plus reference TRBV29-1 and TRBJ1-1, the full variable domain is SAVISQKPSRDICQRGTSLTIQCQVDSQVTMMFWYRQQPGQSLTLIATANQGSEATYESGFVIDKFPISRPNLTFSTLTVSNMSPEDSSIYLCSVATARDTEAFFGQGTRLTVV.

The CDR3 nucleotides are TGTGCCAGCAGCAACAACAATGGTCCGCCGTTCTTC. It codes for CASSNNNGPPFF. The gene calls are TRBV7-3 and TRBJ2-1; D remains ambiguous. Trimming took off 5 bases at V and 15 bases at J, with 17 bases between the two ends. There are 12 residues in the CDR3. Germline CDR1 SGHTA, CDR2 FQGTGA. Full variable domain (remainder filled in from reference TRBV7-3 and TRBJ2-1): GAGVSQTPSNKVTEKGKYVELRCDPISGHTALYWYRQSLGQGPEFLIYFQGTGAADDSGLPNDRFFAVRPEGSVSTLKIQRTERGDSAVYLCASSNNNGPPFFGPGTRLTVL.

The genes are TRBV6-5 and TRBJ2-1; D gene ambiguous. This CDR3 is built from 14 residues. The V end lost 2 bases, the J end lost 3 bases, and 8 bases lay between the germline ends. Germline CDR1 reads MNHEY; CDR2 reads SVGAGI. In DNA form, the CDR3 reads TGTGCCAGCAGTTACCTGGCGAACTACAATGAGCAGTTCTTC. Protein: CASSYLANYNEQFF.

There are many counts of this clonotype. The CDR3 bases are TGCAGCGTTGCCCGGAGTACTGACACCGGGGAGCTGTTTTTT. Translating it yields CSVARSTDTGELFF. The rearrangement uses TRBV29-1 and TRBJ2-2; D is ambiguous. The CDR3 is 14 residues long. The germline gives CDR1 SQVTM, CDR2 ANQGSEA. Trimming pared 4 bases from V and 3 bases from J, leaving 12 bases between.

This clonotype was seen a handful of times. The CDR3 reads CATSRGDGSGANVLTF. CDR3 nucleotide sequence: TGTGCCACCAGCAGAGGGGACGGGTCTGGGGCCAACGTCCTGACTTTC. The V call is TRBV15, the J call TRBJ2-6; D tentatively fits TRBD1 or TRBD2 (5 bases each). The CDR3 loop spans 16 amino acids. Between the trimmed V and J ends, which lost 1 base and 1 base, there was a span of 8 bases. Germline CDR1 LNHNV, CDR2 YYDKDF (reference sequence).